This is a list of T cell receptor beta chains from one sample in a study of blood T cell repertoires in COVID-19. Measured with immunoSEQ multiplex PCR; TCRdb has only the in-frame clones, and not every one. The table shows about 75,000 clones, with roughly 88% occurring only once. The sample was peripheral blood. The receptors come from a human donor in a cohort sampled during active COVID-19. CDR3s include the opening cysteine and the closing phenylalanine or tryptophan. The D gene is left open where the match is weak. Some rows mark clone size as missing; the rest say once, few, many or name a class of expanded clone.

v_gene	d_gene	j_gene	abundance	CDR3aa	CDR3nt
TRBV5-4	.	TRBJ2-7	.	CASSPGSSYEQYF	TGTGCCAGCAGTCCCGGGTCCTCCTACGAGCAGTACTTC
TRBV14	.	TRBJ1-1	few	CASSQAGMNTEAFF	TGTGCCAGCAGCCAAGCAGGTATGAACACTGAAGCTTTCTTT
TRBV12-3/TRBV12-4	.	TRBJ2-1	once	CASTSNEQFF	TGTGCCAGCACCTCTAATGAGCAGTTCTTC
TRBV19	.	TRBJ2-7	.	CASSSGYEQYF	TGTGCCAGTAGTTCGGGCTACGAGCAGTACTTC
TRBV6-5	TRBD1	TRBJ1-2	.	CASSHETGAPYGYTF	TGTGCCAGCAGTCACGAAACAGGGGCCCCCTATGGCTACACCTTC
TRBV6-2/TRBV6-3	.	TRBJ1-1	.	CASSYRGDTEAFF	TGTGCCAGCAGTTATAGGGGCGACACTGAAGCTTTCTTT
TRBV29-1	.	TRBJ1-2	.	CSVETGSDGYTF	TGCAGCGTTGAAACGGGGTCGGATGGCTACACCTTC
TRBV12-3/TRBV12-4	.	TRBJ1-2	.	CASSPENLSGYTF	TGTGCCAGCAGCCCTGAGAACCTGAGTGGCTACACCTTC
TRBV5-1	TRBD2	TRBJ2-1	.	CASSLGTSGGADEQFF	TGCGCCAGCAGCTTGGGGACTAGCGGGGGGGCGGATGAGCAGTTCTTC
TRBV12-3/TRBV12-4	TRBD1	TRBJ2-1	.	CASSSYRGAEQFF	TGTGCCAGCAGTTCCTACAGGGGTGCAGAGCAGTTCTTC
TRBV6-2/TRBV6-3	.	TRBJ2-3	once	CASSHERATDTQYF	TGTGCCAGCAGTCACGAGAGGGCAACAGATACGCAGTATTTT
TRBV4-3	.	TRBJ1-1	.	CASSQEDWNTEAFF	TGCGCCAGCAGCCAAGAAGACTGGAACACTGAAGCTTTCTTT
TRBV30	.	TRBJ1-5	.	CAWSKSENQPQHF	TGTGCCTGGAGTAAGTCGGAGAATCAGCCCCAGCATTTT
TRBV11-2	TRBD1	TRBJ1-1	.	CASSTGTANTEAFF	TGTGCCAGCAGCACCGGGACAGCGAACACTGAAGCTTTCTTT
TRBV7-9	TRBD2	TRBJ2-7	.	CASSLGGLAGEQYF	TGTGCCAGCAGCTTAGGCGGACTAGCGGGCGAGCAGTACTTC
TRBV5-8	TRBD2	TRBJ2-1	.	CASSPPGLAGNEQFF	TGTGCCAGCAGCCCCCCGGGACTAGCCGGCAATGAGCAGTTCTTC
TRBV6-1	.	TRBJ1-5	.	CASSESRPQHF	TGTGCCAGCAGTGAATCGCGGCCCCAGCATTTT
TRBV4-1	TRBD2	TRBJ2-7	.	CASSQVTSGTYEQYF	TGCGCCAGCAGCCAAGTCACTAGCGGTACCTACGAGCAGTACTTC
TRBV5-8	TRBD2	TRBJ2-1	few	CASSLETSRTLFF	TGTGCCAGCAGCTTGGAGACTAGCCGGACCCTGTTCTTC
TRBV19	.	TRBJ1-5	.	CASSVGYYSNQPQHF	TGTGCCAGTAGTGTAGGGTACTATAGCAATCAGCCCCAGCATTTT
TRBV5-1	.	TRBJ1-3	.	CASSYSPDKSSGNTIYF	TGCGCCAGCAGCTACAGTCCGGACAAAAGCTCTGGAAACACCATATATTTT
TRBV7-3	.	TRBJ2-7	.	CASSLYPSPAYEQYF	TGTGCCAGCAGCTTATACCCATCCCCAGCCTACGAGCAGTACTTC
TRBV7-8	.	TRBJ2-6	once	CASNGGPGANVLTF	TGTGCCAGCAACGGTGGGCCAGGGGCCAACGTCCTGACTTTC
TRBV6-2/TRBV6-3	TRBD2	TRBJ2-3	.	CASSYLSGTPADTQYF	TGTGCCAGCAGTTACCTTAGCGGGACGCCAGCAGATACGCAGTATTTT
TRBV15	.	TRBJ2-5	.	CATSNRASETQYF	TGTGCCACCAGCAACAGGGCATCAGAGACCCAGTACTTC
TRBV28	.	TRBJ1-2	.	CASSLVRQAVYGYTF	TGTGCCAGCAGTTTAGTAAGACAGGCCGTTTATGGCTACACCTTC
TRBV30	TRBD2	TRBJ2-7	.	CAWSVGLAGVNYEQYF	TGTGCCTGGAGTGTGGGGCTAGCGGGAGTAAACTACGAGCAGTACTTC
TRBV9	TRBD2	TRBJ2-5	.	CASSVRISGSGGETQYF	TGTGCCAGCAGCGTACGGATTTCGGGATCGGGGGGAGAGACCCAGTACTTC
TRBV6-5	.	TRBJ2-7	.	CASGNSYEQYF	TGTGCCAGCGGCAACTCCTACGAGCAGTACTTC
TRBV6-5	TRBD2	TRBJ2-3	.	CASSYSGIRTDTQYF	TGTGCCAGCAGTTACAGCGGGATAAGGACAGATACGCAGTATTTT
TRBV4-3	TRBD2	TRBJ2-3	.	CASSQQNGLDGDTQYF	TGCGCCAGCAGCCAACAAAACGGACTAGATGGAGATACGCAGTATTTT
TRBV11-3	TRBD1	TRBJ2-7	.	CASSLDRTGHEQYF	TGTGCCAGCAGCTTAGACAGGACAGGGCACGAGCAGTACTTC
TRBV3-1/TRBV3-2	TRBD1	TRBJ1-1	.	CASSQDRGYTEAFF	TGTGCCAGCAGCCAGGACAGGGGATACACTGAAGCTTTCTTT
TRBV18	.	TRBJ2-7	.	CASSLSSYEQYF	TGTGCCAGCTCACTTAGCTCCTACGAGCAGTACTTC
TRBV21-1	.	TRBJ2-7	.	CASRNRDRVDEQYF	TGTGCCAGCAGGAACAGGGATCGAGTCGACGAGCAGTACTTC
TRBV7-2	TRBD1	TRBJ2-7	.	CASSLDGTGVDEQYF	TGTGCCAGCAGCTTAGATGGGACAGGGGTCGACGAGCAGTACTTC
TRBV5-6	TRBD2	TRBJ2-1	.	CASSPIAGGDNEQFF	TGTGCCAGCAGCCCCATAGCGGGAGGGGACAATGAGCAGTTCTTC